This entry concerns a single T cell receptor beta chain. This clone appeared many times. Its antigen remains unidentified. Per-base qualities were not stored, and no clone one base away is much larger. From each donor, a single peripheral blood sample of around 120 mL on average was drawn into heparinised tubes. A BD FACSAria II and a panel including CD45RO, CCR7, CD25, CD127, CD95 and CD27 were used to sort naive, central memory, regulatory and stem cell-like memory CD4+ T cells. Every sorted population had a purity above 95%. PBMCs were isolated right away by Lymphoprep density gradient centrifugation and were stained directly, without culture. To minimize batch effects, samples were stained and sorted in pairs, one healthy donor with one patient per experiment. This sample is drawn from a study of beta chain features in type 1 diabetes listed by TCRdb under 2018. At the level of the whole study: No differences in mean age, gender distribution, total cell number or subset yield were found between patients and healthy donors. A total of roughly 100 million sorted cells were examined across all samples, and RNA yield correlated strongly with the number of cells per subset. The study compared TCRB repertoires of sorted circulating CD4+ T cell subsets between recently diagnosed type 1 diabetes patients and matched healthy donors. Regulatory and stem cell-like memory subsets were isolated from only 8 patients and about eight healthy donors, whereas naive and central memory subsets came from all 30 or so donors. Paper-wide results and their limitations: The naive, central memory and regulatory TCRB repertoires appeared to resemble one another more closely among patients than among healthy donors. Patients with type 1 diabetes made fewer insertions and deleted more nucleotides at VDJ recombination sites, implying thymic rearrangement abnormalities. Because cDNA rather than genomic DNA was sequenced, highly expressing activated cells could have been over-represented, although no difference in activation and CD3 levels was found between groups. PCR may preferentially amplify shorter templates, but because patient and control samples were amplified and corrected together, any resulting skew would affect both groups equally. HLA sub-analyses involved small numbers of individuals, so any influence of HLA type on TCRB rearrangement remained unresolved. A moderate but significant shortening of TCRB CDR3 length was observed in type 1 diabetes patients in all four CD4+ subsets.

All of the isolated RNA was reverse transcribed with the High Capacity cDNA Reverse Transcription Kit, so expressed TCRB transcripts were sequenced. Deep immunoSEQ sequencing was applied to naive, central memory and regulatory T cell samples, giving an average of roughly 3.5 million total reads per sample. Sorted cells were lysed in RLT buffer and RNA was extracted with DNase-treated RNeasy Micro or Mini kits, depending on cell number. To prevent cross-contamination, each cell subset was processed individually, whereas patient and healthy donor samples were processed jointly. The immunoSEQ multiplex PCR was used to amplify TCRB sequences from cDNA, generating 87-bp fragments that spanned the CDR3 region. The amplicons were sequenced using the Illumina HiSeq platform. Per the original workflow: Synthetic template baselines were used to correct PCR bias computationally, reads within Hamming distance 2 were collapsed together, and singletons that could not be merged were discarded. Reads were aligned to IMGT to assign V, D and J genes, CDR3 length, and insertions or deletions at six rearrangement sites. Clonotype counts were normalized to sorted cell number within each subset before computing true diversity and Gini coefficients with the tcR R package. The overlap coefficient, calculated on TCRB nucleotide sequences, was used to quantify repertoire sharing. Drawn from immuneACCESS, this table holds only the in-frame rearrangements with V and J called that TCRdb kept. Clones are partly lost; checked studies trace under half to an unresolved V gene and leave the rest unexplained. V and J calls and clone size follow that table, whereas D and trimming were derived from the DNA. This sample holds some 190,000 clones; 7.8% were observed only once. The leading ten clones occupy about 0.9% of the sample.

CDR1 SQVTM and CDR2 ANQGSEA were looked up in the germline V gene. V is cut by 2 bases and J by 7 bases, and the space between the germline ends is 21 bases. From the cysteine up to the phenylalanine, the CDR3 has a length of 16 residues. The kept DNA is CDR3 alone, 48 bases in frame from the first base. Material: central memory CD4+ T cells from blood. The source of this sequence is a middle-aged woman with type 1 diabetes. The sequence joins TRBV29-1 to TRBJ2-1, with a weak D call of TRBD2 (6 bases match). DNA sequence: TGCAGCGTTGAAATCGCTGGCTCAGGAGGGTGGAATGAGCAGTTCTTC. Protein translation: CSVEIAGSGGWNEQFF.